This T cell receptor beta chain was obtained from a study of cytomegalovirus exposure and HLA in healthy donors. PCR used 60 Vbeta primers and 13 Jbeta primers. The method was immunoSEQ multiplex PCR; TCRdb's version includes in-frame clones alone and lacks a portion of them. The sample includes 110,000 to 150,000 clones, roughly 80% seen only once; the top ten take around 4.5%. This CDR3 has 14 residues. Trimming removed 6 bases from V and 4 bases from J, with 16 bases in between. CDR1 and CDR2 from the germline V gene are MNHNS and SASEGT. This receptor was obtained from a middle-aged woman in good health and CMV-seropositive. The chain joins TRBV6-1 to TRBJ2-7; weak D call: TRBD1 (5 bases). The sequencing sample was made of PBMCs. The CDR3 sequence: CASRLTVGPYEQYF. The CDR3 nucleotides are TGTGCCAGCAGGTTGACAGTCGGGCCATACGAGCAGTACTTC.